The TCR beta chain described here comes from a study of blood T cell repertoires in COVID-19. The overall study: There were acute and convalescent COVID-19 samples, and they came from the United States, Italy and Spain.

Germline-derived CDR1 and CDR2 are SGHVS and FNYEAQ. The V gene lost 4 bases and the J gene lost 0 bases, with 14 bases spanning the gap. There are 16 residues in the CDR3. Sequenced by immunoSEQ multiplex PCR; TCRdb stores in-frame clones only, minus some. The sample carries under 110,000 clones, 70% to 80% recorded once. This sequence joins TRBV7-6 and TRBJ2-3; D not resolved. The sample consisted of peripheral blood. This TCR derives from a man at least 80 years old with COVID-19, enrolled during active disease. This CDR3 is CASSSYYGSSTDTQYF. CDR3 in DNA: TGTGCCAGCAGCTCGTACTATGGGTCTAGCACAGATACGCAGTATTTT.